These 16 T cell receptor beta chains were all obtained from the same sample, sequenced in a study of brain T cells in children with intractable seizures (dated by TCRdb to about 2021). The library was prepared using the immunoSEQ multiplex PCR assay. TCRdb retrieved this table from immuneACCESS and kept in-frame rearrangements only. Not all clones are present; in checked studies, unresolved V genes account for under half, and no reason is known for the remainder. For this sample there are hundreds of clones; around 82% appear just once. The ten largest clones add up to roughly 20% of the sample. The label giving this sample's time point can be read as: resected brain tissue, or blood drawn just prior to surgery. The surgery cases that showed the highest brain T cell transcript signatures were chosen for TCR beta chain sequencing of brain tissue, and of blood when it was available. Sequenced material: resected brain tissue, taken at surgery. The receptors were gathered from a girl aged 10-17 years with tuberous sclerosis and intractable seizures.

This sequence joins TRBV5-1 and TRBJ1-2; TRBD1 agrees at 9 bases. From germline, CDR1 is SGHRS and CDR2 YFSETQ. The CDR3 covers 14 residues. The ends lost 4 bases at V and 4 bases at J; junction bases unmatched: 5. The CDR3 nucleotides are TGCGCCAGCAGCCGGGACAGGGACTCCTATGGCTACACCTTC. The encoded protein is CASSRDRDSYGYTF.

The chain recombines TRBV10-2 with TRBJ2-5; D uncertain. CDR3 length: 11 amino acids. Looked up from germline, CDR1 is WSHSY and CDR2 is SAAADI. With 8 bases removed from V and 7 bases from J, the gap between germline ends came to 11 bases. The CDR3 reads CASYDRGTQYF. The CDR3 DNA reads as TGCGCCAGCTATGACCGTGGGACCCAGTACTTC.

The gene calls are TRBV11-2 and TRBJ1-2, with TRBD1 matching over 9 bases. Per the germline V gene, CDR1 is SGHAT and CDR2 is FQNNGV. Trimming cost V 3 bases and J 4 bases; bases outside gene matches: 9. This CDR3 has 16 residues. This chain's CDR3 is CASSLNPGTGIYGYTF. The CDR3 DNA sequence: TGTGCCAGCAGCTTGAATCCCGGGACAGGGATCTATGGCTACACCTTC.

There are a few counts of this clone. This rearrangement joins TRBV6-1 to TRBJ2-3, with 10 bases aligning to TRBD2. CDR1 is MNHNS, CDR2 SASEGT, per germline. CDR3 length: 17 amino acids. The ends lost 2 bases at V and 6 bases at J; junction bases unmatched: 11. In nucleotides, the CDR3 is TGTGCCAGCAGTGAATGGAGCGGGAGGGCCTCACTCGATACGCAGTATTTT. This gives the protein CASSEWSGRASLDTQYF.

This chain uses TRBV5-1 with TRBJ2-3; a possible D gene is TRBD1 (6 bases). Germline V gene data show CDR1 as SGHRS and CDR2 as YFSETQ. The CDR3 runs to 17 residues. Trimming removed 0 bases at V and 0 bases at J, with 14 bases between. CDR3 amino acids: CASSLVGALQSTDTQYF. CDR3 nucleotides: TGCGCCAGCAGCTTGGTGGGGGCCCTACAGAGCACAGATACGCAGTATTTT. Based on the CDR3 plus reference TRBV5-1 and TRBJ2-3, the full variable domain is KAGVTQTPRYLIKTRGQQVTLSCSPISGHRSVSWYQQTPGQGLQFLFEYFSETQRNKGNFPGRFSGRQFSNSRSEMNVSTLELGDSALYLCASSLVGALQSTDTQYFGPGTRLTVL.

The V gene is TRBV4-1, the J gene TRBJ2-2; D remains unclear. The CDR3 is 18 residues long. Germline V CDR1 and CDR2: MGHRA, YSYEKL. V lost 0 bases and J 2 bases, leaving 16 bases between the germline ends. CDR3 protein: CASSQDSPGVLNTGELFF. CDR3 sequence (DNA): TGCGCCAGCAGCCAAGACTCCCCCGGAGTTCTCAACACCGGGGAGCTGTTTTTT.

V is TRBV5-1 and J is TRBJ2-5, with D perhaps TRBD2 (5 bases). The CDR3 contains 15 residues. With 5 bases removed from V and 2 bases from J, the gap between germline ends came to 16 bases. Germline V lookup: CDR1 SGHRS, CDR2 YFSETQ. The CDR3 DNA follows: TGCGCCAGCAGACCGATAATCGGGGAGCAAGAGACCCAGTACTTC. Translated, it gives CASRPIIGEQETQYF.

This chain connects TRBV10-3 to TRBJ1-2; 8 positions match TRBD1. CDR3 size: 16 residues. Germline-derived CDR1 and CDR2 are ENHRY and SYGVKD. With V trimmed by 7 bases and J by 5 bases, 15 bases remained unmatched. DNA for the CDR3: TGTGCCATCACCGCGTCCAGGGGGCTTGATCAATATGGCTACACCTTC. Residues: CAITASRGLDQYGYTF.

This clone occurred once. This chain joins TRBV5-1 and TRBJ1-1, with 7 bases fitting TRBD1. V lost 1 base and J lost 1; bases outside the gene matches: 1. The CDR3 consists of 14 residues. Germline values: CDR1 SGHRS, CDR2 YFSETQ. DNA of the CDR3: TGCGCCAGCAGCTTGACAGGGGCGAACACTGAAGCTTTCTTT. This encodes CASSLTGANTEAFF. Based on the CDR3 plus reference TRBV5-1 and TRBJ1-1, the full variable domain is KAGVTQTPRYLIKTRGQQVTLSCSPISGHRSVSWYQQTPGQGLQFLFEYFSETQRNKGNFPGRFSGRQFSNSRSEMNVSTLELGDSALYLCASSLTGANTEAFFGQGTRLTVV.

This sequence joins TRBV29-1 and TRBJ1-3; 7 nucleotides agree with TRBD1. Germline V gene sequence: CDR1 SQVTM, CDR2 ANQGSEA. The CDR3 has 14 amino acids. Trimming cost V 6 bases and J 3 bases; bases outside gene matches: 8. The DNA for the CDR3 is TGCAGCGTCGGACTTGGACAGGTTGGAAACACCATATATTTT. Translation gives CSVGLGQVGNTIYF.

The chain recombines TRBV7-9 with TRBJ2-1, with 9 bases matching TRBD2. CDR3 length: 15 residues. From germline, CDR1 is SEHNR and CDR2 FQNEAQ (reference sequence). The trim removed 1 base at V and 7 bases at J, leaving 5 bases unmatched. CDR3 in amino acids: CASSLVAGVDNEQFF. The CDR3 DNA sequence: TGTGCCAGCAGCTTAGTAGCGGGAGTAGATAATGAGCAGTTCTTC. Supplemented by reference TRBV7-9 and TRBJ2-1, the full variable domain reads DTGVSQNPRHKITKRGQNVTFRCDPISEHNRLYWYRQTLGQGPEFLTYFQNEAQLEKSRLLSDRFSAERPKGSFSTLEIQRTEQGDSAMYLCASSLVAGVDNEQFFGPGTRLTVL.

The chain couples TRBV6-5 to TRBJ1-1; the match to TRBD1 covers 8 bases. Germline assignment: CDR1 MNHEY and CDR2 SVGAGI. This CDR3 has 13 residues. V shed 6 bases and J 5 bases; nucleotides not matched to a gene: 5. CDR3: CASSRGRVTEAFF. CDR3 sequence (DNA): TGTGCCAGCAGCAGGGGGCGCGTGACTGAAGCTTTCTTT.

This chain joins TRBV5-1 and TRBJ2-5; D is possibly TRBD2 (5 bases). The CDR3 totals 13 residues. Germline-derived CDR1 and CDR2 are SGHRS and YFSETQ. Trimming shortened V by 3 bases and J by 3 bases, and 9 bases separated the two germline ends. The CDR3 spells CASSSLVKETQYF. The CDR3, as DNA: TGCGCCAGCAGCTCACTAGTGAAAGAGACCCAGTACTTC.

This chain joins TRBV30 and TRBJ1-1; D call uncertain. This CDR3 spans 14 amino acids. Trimming took off 3 bases at V and 0 bases at J, with 11 bases between the two ends. CDR1 and CDR2 (germline): GTSNPN, SVGIG (reference sequence). CDR3 protein: CAWRWSTVNTEAFF. The CDR3 DNA follows: TGTGCCTGGAGATGGTCAACAGTGAACACTGAAGCTTTCTTT. The entire variable domain, with the rest obtained from reference TRBV30 and TRBJ1-1, is as follows: SQTIHQWPATLVQPVGSPLSLECTVEGTSNPNLYWYRQAAGRGLQLLFYSVGIGQISSEVPQNLSASRPQDRQFILSSKKLLLSDSGFYLCAWRWSTVNTEAFFGQGTRLTVV.

This chain uses TRBV9 with TRBJ2-7; D may be TRBD1 (5 bases). The length of the CDR3 is 12 residues. V lost 0 bases to trimming and J lost 9 bases, with 10 bases between them. Germline CDR1 reads SGDLS; CDR2 reads YYNGEE. The CDR3 DNA sequence: TGTGCCAGCAGCGTAGGGCAGGGTAGGCAGTACTTC. Amino acid sequence: CASSVGQGRQYF. Complete variable domain (other parts from reference TRBV9 and TRBJ2-7): DSGVTQTPKHLITATGQRVTLRCSPRSGDLSVYWYQQSLDQGLQFLIQYYNGEERAKGNILERFSAQQFPDLHSELNLSSLELGDSALYFCASSVGQGRQYFGPGTRLTVT.

The CDR3 sequence is CASSARGINYGYTF. The CDR3 nucleotides are TGTGCCAGCAGCGCCCGAGGGATTAACTATGGCTACACCTTC. The rearrangement uses TRBV5-4 and TRBJ1-2; D not resolved. This CDR3 region has 14 residues. V lost 4 bases and J 1 base, leaving 11 bases between the germline ends. Germline V CDR1 and CDR2: SGHNT, YYREEE (reference sequence).